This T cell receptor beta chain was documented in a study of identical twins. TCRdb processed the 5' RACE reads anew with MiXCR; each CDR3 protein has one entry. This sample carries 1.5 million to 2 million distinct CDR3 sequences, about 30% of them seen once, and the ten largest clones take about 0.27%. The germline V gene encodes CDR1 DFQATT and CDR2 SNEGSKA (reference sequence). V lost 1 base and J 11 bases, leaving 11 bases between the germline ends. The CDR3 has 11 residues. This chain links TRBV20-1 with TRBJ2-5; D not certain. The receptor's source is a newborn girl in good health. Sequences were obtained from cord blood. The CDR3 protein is CSARGRAKQYF. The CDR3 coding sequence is TGCAGTGCTAGAGGTAGGGCTAAGCAGTACTTC.